This TCR beta chain comes out of a study of Graves' ophthalmopathy and Graves' hyperthyroidism. Findings of the study overall: It was with roughly 71% sensitivity and 72.22% specificity that the model predicted ophthalmopathy progression.

The CDR3 sequence is 14 residues long. Germline CDR1 is MRHNA and CDR2 is SNTAGT. Among the hyperthyroidism patients, all were newly diagnosed, aged 18 to 65, with under 2 months' duration. Symptoms, serum thyroxine and TRAb, thyroid ultrasound, and orbital computed tomography formed the diagnostic basis. Beta-chain TCR CDR3 regions were amplified from RNA transcripts. HTBI-primed first-round RT-PCR preceded second-round multiplex PCR. TCRdb re-called the multiplex PCR reads through MiXCR, storing one row per CDR3 protein. The sample includes about 600,000 distinct CDR3 sequences, under 45% seen only once; the top ten take roughly 4.5%. Turning to this clonotype: Its antigen is not known. Germline and junction disagree at one end, which may indicate a read error.

Sequenced: peripheral blood or thyroid tissue (not recorded which). The origin of this receptor is an adult man with Graves' hyperthyroidism. This chain links TRBV6-4 with TRBJ2-2, with TRBD2 identical over 7 bases. CDR3 protein: CASSYSTSPGELFF. In DNA form, the CDR3 reads TGTGCCAGCAGTTACTCGACTAGCCCCGGGGAGCTGTTTTTT.